Each of the 10 T cell receptor beta chains below was sequenced from the same sample in a study of shared clonotypes between healthy human individuals. Sequencing was performed with immunoSEQ multiplex PCR; in TCRdb, only in-frame clones are kept and a portion is missing. The top ten hold around 0.11% of the sample, which has about 650,000 clones, 95% to 96% seen once. Naive CD8 cells lacked CD45RO and underwent positive selection for CCR7, leaving out terminally differentiated effector memory CD45RA+ cells. Sequencing was done on a sample of naive CD8+ T cells sorted from blood. Receptors originate from a woman under 40 in good health.

The chain employs TRBV5-1 and TRBJ2-6, with 8 positions matching TRBD1. The CDR3 consists of 21 residues. CDR1 is SGHRS, CDR2 YFSETQ, per germline. V dropped 0 bases and J dropped 0; count of bases not matched to a gene: 14. CDR3 residues: CASSLGAPDRGQFSGANVLTF. The CDR3 DNA reads as TGCGCCAGCAGCTTGGGAGCGCCCGACAGGGGCCAATTCTCTGGGGCCAACGTCCTGACTTTC. The full variable domain, with the rest looked up from reference TRBV5-1 and TRBJ2-6, is KAGVTQTPRYLIKTRGQQVTLSCSPISGHRSVSWYQQTPGQGLQFLFEYFSETQRNKGNFPGRFSGRQFSNSRSEMNVSTLELGDSALYLCASSLGAPDRGQFSGANVLTFGAGSRLTVL.

V and J are TRBV19 and TRBJ2-1, with TRBD1 as a possible D gene (5 bases). CDR1 and CDR2 from the germline V gene are LNHDA and SQIVND (reference sequence). V shed 5 bases and J shed 0 bases, with 11 bases lying between them. This CDR3 region has 15 residues. The CDR3 region is CASSSGLSSYNEQFF. The CDR3 DNA follows: TGTGCCAGTAGTTCAGGGTTAAGCTCCTACAATGAGCAGTTCTTC.

A single count supports this clone. The chain couples TRBV10-1 to TRBJ2-1; 11 bases match TRBD2. Trimming at V came to 2 bases and at J to 9 bases, leaving 6 bases not matched to a gene. Germline CDR1 and CDR2: WNHNN and SYGVQD (reference sequence). CDR3 length: 15 amino acids. The chain's CDR3 is CASSETSGSGGEQFF. In DNA, the CDR3 is TGCGCCAGCAGTGAGACTAGCGGGAGTGGTGGTGAGCAGTTCTTC.

Details on this clone: The identical CDR3 is also encoded by other nucleotide sequences in the sample. The rearrangement joins TRBV27 to TRBJ1-2; TRBD1 matches at 9 bases. V shed 0 bases and J 4 bases; nucleotides not matched to a gene: 6. The CDR3 consists of 16 residues. Germline CDR1 is MNHEY and CDR2 is SMNVEV (reference sequence). Written as DNA, the CDR3 is TGTGCCAGCAGTTTATCACCCGGGACAGGGCTCTATGGCTACACCTTC. Encoded protein: CASSLSPGTGLYGYTF.

The rearrangement links TRBV6-5 to TRBJ2-1; 9 nucleotides match TRBD2. This CDR3 comprises 15 residues. Losses at the gene ends were 4 bases for V and 1 base for J; bases not matched to a gene: 2. The germline gives CDR1 MNHEY, CDR2 SVGAGI. The CDR3 DNA reads as TGTGCCAGCAGTTCCCTAGCGGGATCCTACAATGAGCAGTTCTTC. Protein: CASSSLAGSYNEQFF.

The chain uses TRBV14 and TRBJ2-7; possible D gene TRBD2, 6 bases. The CDR3 covers 15 residues. CDR1 and CDR2 (germline): SGHDN, FVKESK. Trimming left V 2 bases short and J 1 base short, with 12 bases between. CDR3 nucleotide sequence: TGTGCCAGCAGCCAACCGAGGGCGGGGTCCTACGAGCAGTACTTC. It translates to CASSQPRAGSYEQYF.

The genes are TRBV11-2 and TRBJ2-7; unclear D gene. Deletions cut 2 bases from V and 2 bases from J, with 10 bases between. Germline V gene data show CDR1 as SGHAT and CDR2 as FQNNGV. This CDR3 has 14 residues. CDR3 region: CASSLHTVAYEQYF. The CDR3 DNA reads as TGTGCCAGCAGCTTACATACAGTCGCCTACGAGCAGTACTTC.

The V gene is TRBV28, the J gene TRBJ2-7; D call uncertain. The CDR3 totals 16 residues. Looked up from germline, CDR1 is MDHEN and CDR2 is SYDVKM. V was trimmed by 2 bases and J by 2 bases, leaving 16 bases between them. The CDR3 loop is CASSLVGFDLTYEQYF. CDR3 coding DNA: TGTGCCAGCAGTTTAGTGGGTTTCGACCTTACCTACGAGCAGTACTTC.

The V and J genes are TRBV5-4 and TRBJ2-7; 7 bases are shared with TRBD1. This CDR3 has 12 amino acids. The germline gives CDR1 SGHNT, CDR2 YYREEE (reference sequence). V shed 1 base and J 5 bases; nucleotides not matched to a gene: 0. CDR3 loop: CASSLTGDEQYF. The DNA for the CDR3 is TGTGCCAGCAGCTTGACAGGGGACGAGCAGTACTTC.

This chain connects TRBV11-2 to TRBJ1-5, with 7 positions matching TRBD1. The CDR3 has 15 amino acids. After removal of 0 bases from V and 6 bases from J, the junction contained 5 bases not matched to a gene. Germline lookup yields CDR1 SGHAT and CDR2 FQNNGV. CDR3 nucleotides: TGTGCCAGCAGCTTAGATCAGGGGGGGGCTCAGCCCCAGCATTTT. It specifies CASSLDQGGAQPQHF. Supplemented by reference TRBV11-2 and TRBJ1-5, the full variable domain reads EAGVAQSPRYKIIEKRQSVAFWCNPISGHATLYWYQQILGQGPKLLIQFQNNGVVDDSQLPKDRFSAERLKGVDSTLKIQPAKLEDSAVYLCASSLDQGGAQPQHFGDGTRLSIL.